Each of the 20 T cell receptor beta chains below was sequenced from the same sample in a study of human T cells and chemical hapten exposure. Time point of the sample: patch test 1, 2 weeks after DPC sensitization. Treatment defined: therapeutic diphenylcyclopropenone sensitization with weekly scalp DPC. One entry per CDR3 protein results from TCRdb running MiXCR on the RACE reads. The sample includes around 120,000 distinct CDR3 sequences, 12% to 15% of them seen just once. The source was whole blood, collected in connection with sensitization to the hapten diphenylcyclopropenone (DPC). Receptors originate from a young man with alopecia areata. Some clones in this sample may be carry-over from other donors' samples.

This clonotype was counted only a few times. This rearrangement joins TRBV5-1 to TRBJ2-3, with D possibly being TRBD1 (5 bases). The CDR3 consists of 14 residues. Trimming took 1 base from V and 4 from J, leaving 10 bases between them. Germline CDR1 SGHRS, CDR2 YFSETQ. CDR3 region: CASSLWVRADTQYF. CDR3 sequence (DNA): TGCGCCAGCAGCTTGTGGGTCAGGGCAGATACGCAGTATTTT.

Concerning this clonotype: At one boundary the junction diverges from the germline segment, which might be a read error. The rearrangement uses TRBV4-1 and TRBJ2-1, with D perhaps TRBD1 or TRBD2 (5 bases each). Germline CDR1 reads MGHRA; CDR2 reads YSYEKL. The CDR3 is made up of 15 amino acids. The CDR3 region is CTSSQEGSSYNEQFF. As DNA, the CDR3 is TGCACCAGCAGCCAAGAGGGGAGCTCCTACAATGAGCAGTTCTTC.

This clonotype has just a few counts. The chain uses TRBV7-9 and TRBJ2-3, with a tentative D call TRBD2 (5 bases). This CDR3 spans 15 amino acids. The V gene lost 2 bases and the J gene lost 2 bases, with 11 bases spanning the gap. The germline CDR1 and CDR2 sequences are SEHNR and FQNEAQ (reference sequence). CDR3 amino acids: CASSLLAPTTDTQYF. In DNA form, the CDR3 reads TGTGCCAGCAGCTTATTAGCGCCGACCACAGATACGCAGTATTTT.

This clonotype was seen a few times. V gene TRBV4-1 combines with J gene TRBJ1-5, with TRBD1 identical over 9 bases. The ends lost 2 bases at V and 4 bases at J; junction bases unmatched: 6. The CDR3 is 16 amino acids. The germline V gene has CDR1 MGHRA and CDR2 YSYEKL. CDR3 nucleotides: TGCGCCAGCAGCCAACCTAGACAGGGGGAGAATCAGCCCCAGCATTTT. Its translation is CASSQPRQGENQPQHF.

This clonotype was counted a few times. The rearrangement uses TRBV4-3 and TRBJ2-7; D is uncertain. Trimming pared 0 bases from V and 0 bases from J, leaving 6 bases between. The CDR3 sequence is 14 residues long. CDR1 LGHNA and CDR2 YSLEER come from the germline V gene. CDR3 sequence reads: CASSQDTDSYEQYF. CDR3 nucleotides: TGCGCCAGCAGCCAAGACACCGACTCCTACGAGCAGTACTTC.

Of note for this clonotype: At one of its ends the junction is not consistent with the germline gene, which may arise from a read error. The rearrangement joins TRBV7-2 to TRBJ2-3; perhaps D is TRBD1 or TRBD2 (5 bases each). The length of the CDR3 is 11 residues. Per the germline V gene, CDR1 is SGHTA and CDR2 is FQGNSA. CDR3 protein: CASSVGTNPHF. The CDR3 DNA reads TGTGCCAGCAGCGTCGGGACGAACCCGCATTTT.

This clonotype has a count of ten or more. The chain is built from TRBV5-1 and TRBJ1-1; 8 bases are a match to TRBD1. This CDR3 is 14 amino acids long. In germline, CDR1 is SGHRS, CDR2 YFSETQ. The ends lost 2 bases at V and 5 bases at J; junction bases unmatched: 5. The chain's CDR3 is CASSLGTGGTEAFF. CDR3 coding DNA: TGCGCCAGCAGCTTAGGAACAGGGGGGACTGAAGCTTTCTTT. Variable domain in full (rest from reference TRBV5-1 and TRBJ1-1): KAGVTQTPRYLIKTRGQQVTLSCSPISGHRSVSWYQQTPGQGLQFLFEYFSETQRNKGNFPGRFSGRQFSNSRSEMNVSTLELGDSALYLCASSLGTGGTEAFFGQGTRLTVV.

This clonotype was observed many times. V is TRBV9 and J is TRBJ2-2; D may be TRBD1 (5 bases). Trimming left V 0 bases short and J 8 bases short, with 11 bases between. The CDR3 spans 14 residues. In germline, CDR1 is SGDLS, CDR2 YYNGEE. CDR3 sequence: CASSVVGVTGELFF. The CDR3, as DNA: TGTGCCAGCAGCGTAGTAGGGGTAACGGGGGAGCTGTTTTTT.

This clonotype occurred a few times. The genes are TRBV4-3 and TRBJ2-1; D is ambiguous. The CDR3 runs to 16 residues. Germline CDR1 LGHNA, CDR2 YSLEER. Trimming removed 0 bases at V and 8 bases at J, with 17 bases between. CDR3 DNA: TGCGCCAGCAGCCAAGAATGGGGTTATGGGGATCATGAGCAGTTCTTC. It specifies CASSQEWGYGDHEQFF.

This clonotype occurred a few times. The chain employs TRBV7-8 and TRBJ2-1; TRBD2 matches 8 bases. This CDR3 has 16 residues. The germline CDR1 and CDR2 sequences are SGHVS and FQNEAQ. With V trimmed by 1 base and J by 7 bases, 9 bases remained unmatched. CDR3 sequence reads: CASSLGSGGAANEQFF. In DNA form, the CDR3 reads TGTGCCAGCAGCTTAGGGAGCGGGGGTGCTGCTAATGAGCAGTTCTTC. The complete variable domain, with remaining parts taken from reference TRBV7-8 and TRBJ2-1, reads GAGVSQSPRYKVAKRGQDVALRCDPISGHVSLFWYQQALGQGPEFLTYFQNEAQLDKSGLPSDRFFAERPEGSVSTLKIQRTQQEDSAVYLCASSLGSGGAANEQFFGPGTRLTVL.

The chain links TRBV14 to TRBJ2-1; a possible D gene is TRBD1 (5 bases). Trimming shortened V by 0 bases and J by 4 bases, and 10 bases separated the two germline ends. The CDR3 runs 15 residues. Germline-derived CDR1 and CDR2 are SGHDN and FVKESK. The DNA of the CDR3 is TGTGCCAGCAGCCAAGAAGGGGCAATTTACAATGAGCAGTTCTTC. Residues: CASSQEGAIYNEQFF.

The CDR3 nucleotides read TGTGCCAGCAGCCAAGAAACTAGCGGGGGGTTCACAGATACGCAGTATTTT. It codes for CASSQETSGGFTDTQYF. This chain connects TRBV4-2 to TRBJ2-3, with 12 bases identical to TRBD2. Germline V lookup: CDR1 LGHNA, CDR2 YNFKEQ. The trim removed 0 bases at V and 2 bases at J, leaving 3 bases unmatched. The CDR3 sequence is 17 residues long.

In DNA form, the CDR3 reads TGTGCCAGCAGCGTCGGCTGGGGCACAACCTATGGCTACACCTTC. This encodes CASSVGWGTTYGYTF. The chain has TRBV9 and TRBJ1-2; tentative D call: TRBD1 (5 bases). Germline V gene data show CDR1 as SGDLS and CDR2 as YYNGEE. The CDR3 is made up of 15 amino acids. V was pared by 2 bases and J by 4 bases, with 15 bases between.

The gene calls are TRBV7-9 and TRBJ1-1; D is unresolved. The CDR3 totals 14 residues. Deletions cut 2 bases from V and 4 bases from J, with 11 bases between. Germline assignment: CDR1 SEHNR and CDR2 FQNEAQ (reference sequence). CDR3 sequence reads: CASSLLSVTTEAFF. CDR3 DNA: TGTGCCAGCAGCTTACTCAGCGTGACCACTGAAGCTTTCTTT.

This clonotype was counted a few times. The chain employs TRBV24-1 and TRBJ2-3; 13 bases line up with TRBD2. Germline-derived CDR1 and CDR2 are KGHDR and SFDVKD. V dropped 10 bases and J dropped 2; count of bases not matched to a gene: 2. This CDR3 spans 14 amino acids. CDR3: CATTSGGTTDTQYF. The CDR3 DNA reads TGTGCCACGACTAGCGGGGGGACCACAGATACGCAGTATTTT.

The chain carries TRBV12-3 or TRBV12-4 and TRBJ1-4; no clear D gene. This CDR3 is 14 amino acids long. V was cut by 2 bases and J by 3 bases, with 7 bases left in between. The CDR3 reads CASSLIFPNEKLFF. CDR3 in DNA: TGTGCCAGCAGTTTAATTTTTCCTAATGAAAAACTGTTTTTT.

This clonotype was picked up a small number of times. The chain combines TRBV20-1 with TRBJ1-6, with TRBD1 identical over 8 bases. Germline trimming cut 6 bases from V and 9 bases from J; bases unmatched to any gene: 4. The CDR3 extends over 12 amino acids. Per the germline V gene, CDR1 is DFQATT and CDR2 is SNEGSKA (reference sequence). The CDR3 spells CSARGPGSPLHF. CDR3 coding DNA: TGCAGTGCCAGGGGGCCTGGTTCACCCCTCCACTTT.

CDR3 in amino acids: CASSKGSRDRYNNEQFF. As DNA, the CDR3 is TGTGCCAGCAGCAAAGGATCGAGGGACAGGTACAACAATGAGCAGTTCTTC. The chain joins TRBV21-1 to TRBJ2-1; the table's TRBD1 call for D was not verified on the DNA. TRBV21-1 is shown as a pseudogene. This CDR3 is 17 amino acids long.

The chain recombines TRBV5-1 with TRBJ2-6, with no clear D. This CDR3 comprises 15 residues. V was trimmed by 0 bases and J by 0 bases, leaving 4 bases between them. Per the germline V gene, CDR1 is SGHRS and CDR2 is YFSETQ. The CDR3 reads CASSLDVSGANVLTF. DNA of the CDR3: TGCGCCAGCAGCTTGGACGTCTCTGGGGCCAACGTCCTGACTTTC. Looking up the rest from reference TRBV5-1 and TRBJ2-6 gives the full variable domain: KAGVTQTPRYLIKTRGQQVTLSCSPISGHRSVSWYQQTPGQGLQFLFEYFSETQRNKGNFPGRFSGRQFSNSRSEMNVSTLELGDSALYLCASSLDVSGANVLTFGAGSRLTVL.

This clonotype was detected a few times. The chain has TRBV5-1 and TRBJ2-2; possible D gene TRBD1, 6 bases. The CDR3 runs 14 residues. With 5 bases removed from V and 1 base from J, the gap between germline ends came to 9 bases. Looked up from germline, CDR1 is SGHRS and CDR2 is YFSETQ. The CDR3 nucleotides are TGCGCCAGCAGGACAGGAGTGAACACCGGGGAGCTGTTTTTT. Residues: CASRTGVNTGELFF. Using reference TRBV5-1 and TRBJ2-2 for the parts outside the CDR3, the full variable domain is KAGVTQTPRYLIKTRGQQVTLSCSPISGHRSVSWYQQTPGQGLQFLFEYFSETQRNKGNFPGRFSGRQFSNSRSEMNVSTLELGDSALYLCASRTGVNTGELFFGEGSRLTVL.